This TCR beta chain is from a study of T cells in Graves' hyperthyroidism and ophthalmopathy. Trimming took 1 base from V and 4 from J; bases not matched to a gene: 13. CDR1 DFQATT and CDR2 SNEGSKA come from the germline V gene (reference sequence). The CDR3 length is 16 residues. It was RNA transcripts that yielded the amplified TCR beta CDR3 regions. RT-PCR in the first round (using the HTBI primer set) targeted the TCR CDR3. One entry per CDR3 protein, called by TCRdb with MiXCR from the multiplex PCR reads. The sample lists about 640,000 distinct CDR3 sequences; less than 25% were seen once. The V call is TRBV20-1, the J call TRBJ2-7; 7 nucleotides agree with TRBD1. This sequence originates from a man aged 25 to 40 with Graves' ophthalmopathy. What was sequenced was blood. The CDR3 loop is CSARASDRPNYYEQYF. The CDR3 DNA sequence: TGCAGTGCTAGAGCCTCGGACAGGCCAAATTATTACGAGCAGTACTTC.